This T cell receptor beta chain originates from a study of T-cell reconstitution after alpha-beta-depleted transplantation in children. Study-wide points: T-cell numbers and diversity one year post-transplant derived largely from freshly generated T cells. Two months or so post-transplant, alpha-beta T cells reportedly derived from several hundred expanded graft clones. The study traced high day-60 TCRbeta diversity in some patients to surviving recipient T cells and thymic progenitors.

This CDR3 has 14 residues. Germline V gene lookup returns CDR1 SGHTA and CDR2 FQGNSA. Between the trimmed V and J ends, which lost 5 bases and 5 bases, there was a span of 13 bases. A TCRbeta library incorporating unique molecular identifiers was prepared. TCRdb analysed the PCR reads with MiXCR anew, one entry per CDR3 protein. The sample shows some 100,000 distinct CDR3 sequences, more than 20% of them seen only once. Turning to this clonotype: Its target is unknown.

The J gene is TRBJ1-5, the V gene TRBV7-2; D gene unclear. The receptor was isolated from a boy aged 2 to 10 with acute lymphoblastic leukemia, due to receive a stem cell transplant. The starting material was PBMCs, obtained before TCRalphabeta/CD19-depleted stem cell transplant. The chain's CDR3 is CASSPKYRDQPQHF. Here the CDR3 DNA reads TGTGCCAGCAGCCCCAAGTACCGAGATCAGCCCCAGCATTTT.